This T cell receptor (beta chain) was sequenced in a study of blood T cell repertoires in COVID-19. Study-level background: Whether acute or convalescent, the COVID-19 samples came from the United States, Italy and Spain.

In the authors' workflow: Estimation of nucleated cell counts relied on the amplification of reference gene primers. Profiling relied on immunoSEQ multiplex PCR, and the TCRdb table lists in-frame clones only, not all of them. V, J and clone size are those of that table, while D and trimming were read from the DNA. This sample carries more than 80,000 clones, roughly four fifths of them seen once, and the ten largest clones take 6% to 7.5%. The CDR3 loop spans 17 amino acids. V was shortened by 2 bases and J by 5 bases, with 21 bases between the two germline ends. Germline CDR1 and CDR2: MDHEN and SYDVKM.

This clonotype originated in a man aged 50-59 years with active or convalescent COVID-19. The chain couples TRBV28 to TRBJ1-2; tentative D call: TRBD1 (6 bases). Material: peripheral blood. The CDR3: CASSLNIEGGAGYGYTF. CDR3 nucleotides: TGTGCCAGCAGTTTAAATATAGAAGGGGGGGCAGGGTATGGCTACACCTTC.